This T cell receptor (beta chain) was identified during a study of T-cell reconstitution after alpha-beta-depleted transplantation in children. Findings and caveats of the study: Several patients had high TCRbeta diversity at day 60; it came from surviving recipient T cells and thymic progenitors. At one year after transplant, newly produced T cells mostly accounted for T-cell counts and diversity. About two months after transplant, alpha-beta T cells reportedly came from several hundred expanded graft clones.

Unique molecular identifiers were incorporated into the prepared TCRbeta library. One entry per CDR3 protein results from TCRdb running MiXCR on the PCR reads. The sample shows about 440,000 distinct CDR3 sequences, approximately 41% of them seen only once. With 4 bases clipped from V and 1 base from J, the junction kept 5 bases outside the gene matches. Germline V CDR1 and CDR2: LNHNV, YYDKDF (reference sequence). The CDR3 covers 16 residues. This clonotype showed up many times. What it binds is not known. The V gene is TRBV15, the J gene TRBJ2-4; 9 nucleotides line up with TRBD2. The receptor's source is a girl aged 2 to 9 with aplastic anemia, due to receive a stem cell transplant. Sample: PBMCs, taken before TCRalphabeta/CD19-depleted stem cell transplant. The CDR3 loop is CATSKAREGAKNIQYF. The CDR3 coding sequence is TGTGCCACCAGCAAGGCGCGGGAGGGCGCCAAAAACATTCAGTACTTC.